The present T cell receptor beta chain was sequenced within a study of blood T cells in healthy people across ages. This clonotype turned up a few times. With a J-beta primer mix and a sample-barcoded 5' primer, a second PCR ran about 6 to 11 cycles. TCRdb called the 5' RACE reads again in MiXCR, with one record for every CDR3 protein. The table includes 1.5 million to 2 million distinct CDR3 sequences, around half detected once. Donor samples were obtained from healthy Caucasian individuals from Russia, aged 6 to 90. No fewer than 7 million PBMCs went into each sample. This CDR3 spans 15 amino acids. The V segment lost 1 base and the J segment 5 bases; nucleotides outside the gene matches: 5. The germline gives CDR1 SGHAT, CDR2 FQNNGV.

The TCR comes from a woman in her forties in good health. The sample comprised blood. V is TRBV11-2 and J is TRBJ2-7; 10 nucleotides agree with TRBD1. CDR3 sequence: CASSLAGTGAHEQYF. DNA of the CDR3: TGTGCCAGCAGCTTAGCCGGGACAGGGGCCCACGAGCAGTACTTC.